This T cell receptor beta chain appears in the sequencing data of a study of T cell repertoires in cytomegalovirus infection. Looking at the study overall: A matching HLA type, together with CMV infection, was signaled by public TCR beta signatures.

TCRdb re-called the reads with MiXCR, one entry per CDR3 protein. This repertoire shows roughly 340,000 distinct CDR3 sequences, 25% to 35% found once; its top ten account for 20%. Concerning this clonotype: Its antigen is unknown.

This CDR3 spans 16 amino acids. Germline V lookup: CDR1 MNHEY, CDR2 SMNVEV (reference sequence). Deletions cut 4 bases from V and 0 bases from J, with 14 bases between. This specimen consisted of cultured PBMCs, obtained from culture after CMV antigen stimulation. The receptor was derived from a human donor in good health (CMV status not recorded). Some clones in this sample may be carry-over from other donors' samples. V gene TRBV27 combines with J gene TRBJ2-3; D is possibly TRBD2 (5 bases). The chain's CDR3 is CASSSPGGPSTDTQYF. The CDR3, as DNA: TGTGCCAGCAGTTCTCCTGGCGGGCCCAGCACAGATACGCAGTATTTT.